A selection of T cell receptor beta chains follows, all from one sample in a study of blood T cell repertoires in COVID-19. Generated by immunoSEQ multiplex PCR, the TCRdb table keeps only in-frame clones and is missing some. The sample gives over 150,000 clones, less than 90% of which show up once; about 7.1% is in the top ten. The source material was peripheral blood. The receptor source for this set is a woman in her seventies with COVID-19, enrolled during active disease. The CDR3 runs from the conserved cysteine through the conserved F or W. A D gene is named only where the DNA matches it firmly. Part of the rows lack a size; the others show once, few, many or a class for expanded clones.

D,V,J,size,CDR3,DNA
.,TRBV13,TRBJ1-3,.,CASSLTRGSSGNTIYF,TGTGCCAGCAGCTTAACGCGGGGGAGCTCTGGAAACACCATATATTTT
TRBD1,TRBV27,TRBJ1-2,.,CASSYAGGYGYTF,TGTGCCAGCAGTTATGCAGGGGGCTATGGCTACACCTTC
.,TRBV5-5,TRBJ1-3,.,CASSVQVTGNTIYF,TGTGCCAGCAGTGTACAGGTTACTGGAAACACCATATATTTT
.,TRBV28,TRBJ2-7,few,CASSLRWSGEREQYF,TGTGCCAGCAGTTTGCGCTGGTCCGGGGAGCGCGAGCAGTACTTC
TRBD1,TRBV6-2/TRBV6-3,TRBJ1-1,.,CASSRMTGKNTEAFF,TGTGCCAGCAGCAGAATGACAGGGAAGAACACTGAAGCTTTCTTT
.,TRBV5-6,TRBJ1-2,many,CASSLVGQTLNYGYTF,TGTGCCAGCAGCTTGGTTGGGCAAACGCTAAACTATGGCTACACCTTC
.,TRBV25-1,TRBJ1-3,.,CASSAQQGAVATIYF,TGTGCCAGCAGTGCGCAACAGGGTGCGGTGGCCACCATATATTTT
.,TRBV11-3,TRBJ2-1,.,CASSLTENEQFF,TGTGCCAGCAGCTTAACCGAGAATGAGCAGTTCTTC
.,TRBV6-6,TRBJ1-5,.,CASSWGENQPQHF,TGTGCCAGCAGTTGGGGGGAGAATCAGCCCCAGCATTTT
TRBD2,TRBV28,TRBJ2-7,.,CASSFLISGRVGREQYF,TGTGCCAGCAGTTTCCTCATAAGCGGGAGGGTAGGACGGGAGCAGTACTTC